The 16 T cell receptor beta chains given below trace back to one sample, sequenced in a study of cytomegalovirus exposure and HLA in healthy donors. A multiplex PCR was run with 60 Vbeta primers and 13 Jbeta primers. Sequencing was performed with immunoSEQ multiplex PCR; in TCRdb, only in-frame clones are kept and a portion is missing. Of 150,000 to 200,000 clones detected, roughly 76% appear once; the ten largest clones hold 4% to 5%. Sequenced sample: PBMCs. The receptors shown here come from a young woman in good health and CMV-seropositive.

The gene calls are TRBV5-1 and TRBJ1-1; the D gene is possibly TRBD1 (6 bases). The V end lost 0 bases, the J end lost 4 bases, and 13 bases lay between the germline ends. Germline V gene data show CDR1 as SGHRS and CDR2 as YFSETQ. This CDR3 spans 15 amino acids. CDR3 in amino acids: CASSLVAGGGTEAFF. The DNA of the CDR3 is TGCGCCAGCAGCTTGGTAGCGGGGGGCGGCACTGAAGCTTTCTTT.

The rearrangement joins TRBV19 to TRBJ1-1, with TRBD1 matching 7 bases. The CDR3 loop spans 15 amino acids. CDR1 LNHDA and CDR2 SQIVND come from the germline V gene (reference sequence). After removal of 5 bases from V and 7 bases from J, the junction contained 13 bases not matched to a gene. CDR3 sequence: CASSLGTALVGEAFF. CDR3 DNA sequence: TGTGCCAGTAGTCTCGGGACAGCCCTTGTCGGTGAAGCTTTCTTT.

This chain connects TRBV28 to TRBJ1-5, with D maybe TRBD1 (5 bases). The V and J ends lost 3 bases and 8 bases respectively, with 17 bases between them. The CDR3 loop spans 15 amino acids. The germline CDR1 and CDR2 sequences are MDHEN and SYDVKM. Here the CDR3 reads CASSFLSTGTEPQHF. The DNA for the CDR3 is TGTGCCAGCAGTTTTTTGTCAACAGGTACAGAGCCCCAGCATTTT. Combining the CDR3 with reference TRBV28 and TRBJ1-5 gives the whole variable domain DVKVTQSSRYLVKRTGEKVFLECVQDMDHENMFWYRQDPGLGLRLIYFSYDVKMKEKGDIPEGYSVSREKKERFSLILESASTNQTSMYLCASSFLSTGTEPQHFGDGTRLSIL.

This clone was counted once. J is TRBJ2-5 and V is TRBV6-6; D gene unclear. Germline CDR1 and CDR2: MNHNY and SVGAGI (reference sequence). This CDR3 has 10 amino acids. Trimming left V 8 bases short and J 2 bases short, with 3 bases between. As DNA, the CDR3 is TGTGCCAGCTCGCAAGAGACCCAGTACTTC. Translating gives CASSQETQYF.

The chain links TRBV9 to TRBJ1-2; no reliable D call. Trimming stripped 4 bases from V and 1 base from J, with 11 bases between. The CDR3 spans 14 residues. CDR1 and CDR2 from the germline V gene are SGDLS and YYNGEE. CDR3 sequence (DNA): TGTGCCAGCAGCTATATAGATGGTAACTATGGCTACACCTTC. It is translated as CASSYIDGNYGYTF. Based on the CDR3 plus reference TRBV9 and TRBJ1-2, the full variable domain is DSGVTQTPKHLITATGQRVTLRCSPRSGDLSVYWYQQSLDQGLQFLIQYYNGEERAKGNILERFSAQQFPDLHSELNLSSLELGDSALYFCASSYIDGNYGYTFGSGTRLTVV.

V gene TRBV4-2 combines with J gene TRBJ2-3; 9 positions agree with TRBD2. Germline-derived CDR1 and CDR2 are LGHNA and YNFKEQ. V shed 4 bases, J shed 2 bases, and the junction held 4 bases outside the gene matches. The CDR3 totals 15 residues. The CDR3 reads CASSRQRGATDTQYF. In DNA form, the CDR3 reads TGTGCCAGCAGCCGCCAGCGGGGGGCCACAGATACGCAGTATTTT.

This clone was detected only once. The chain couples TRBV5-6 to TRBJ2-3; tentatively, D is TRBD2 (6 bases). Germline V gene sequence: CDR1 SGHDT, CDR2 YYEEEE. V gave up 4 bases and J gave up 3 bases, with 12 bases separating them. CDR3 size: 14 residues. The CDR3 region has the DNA TGTGCCAGCAGCCCCGCGGGGTCGACAGATACGCAGTATTTT. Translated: CASSPAGSTDTQYF.

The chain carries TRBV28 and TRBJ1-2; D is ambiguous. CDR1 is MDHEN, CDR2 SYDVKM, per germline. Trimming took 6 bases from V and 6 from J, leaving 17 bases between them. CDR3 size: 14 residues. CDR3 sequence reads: CASSDTRDIDGYTF. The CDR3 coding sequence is TGTGCCAGCAGCGATACCCGGGATATTGATGGCTACACCTTC.

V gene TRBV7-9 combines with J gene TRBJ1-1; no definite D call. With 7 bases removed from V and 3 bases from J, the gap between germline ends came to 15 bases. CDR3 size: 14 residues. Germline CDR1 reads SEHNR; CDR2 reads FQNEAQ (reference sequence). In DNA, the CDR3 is TGTGCCAGCACCCCAGGTACGTGGGACACTGAAGCTTTCTTT. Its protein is CASTPGTWDTEAFF.

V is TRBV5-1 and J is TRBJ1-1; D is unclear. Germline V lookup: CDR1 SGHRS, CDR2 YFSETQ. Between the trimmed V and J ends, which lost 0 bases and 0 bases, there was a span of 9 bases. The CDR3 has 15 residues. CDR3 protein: CASSLDPRMNTEAFF. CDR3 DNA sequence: TGCGCCAGCAGCTTGGACCCCAGGATGAACACTGAAGCTTTCTTT. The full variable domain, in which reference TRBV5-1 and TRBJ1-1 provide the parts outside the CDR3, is KAGVTQTPRYLIKTRGQQVTLSCSPISGHRSVSWYQQTPGQGLQFLFEYFSETQRNKGNFPGRFSGRQFSNSRSEMNVSTLELGDSALYLCASSLDPRMNTEAFFGQGTRLTVV.

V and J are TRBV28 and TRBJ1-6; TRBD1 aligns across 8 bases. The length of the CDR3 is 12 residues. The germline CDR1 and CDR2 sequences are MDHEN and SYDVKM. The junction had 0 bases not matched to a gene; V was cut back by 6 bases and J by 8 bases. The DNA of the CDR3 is TGTGCCAGCAGGACAGGGGATTCACCCCTCCACTTT. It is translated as CASRTGDSPLHF.

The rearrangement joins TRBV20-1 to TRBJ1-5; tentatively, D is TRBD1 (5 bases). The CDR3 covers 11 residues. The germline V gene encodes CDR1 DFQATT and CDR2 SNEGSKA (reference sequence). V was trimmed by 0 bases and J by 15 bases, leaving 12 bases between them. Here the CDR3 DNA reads TGCAGTGCTAGAGATCGGGGGGGTTGGCATTTT. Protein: CSARDRGGWHF.

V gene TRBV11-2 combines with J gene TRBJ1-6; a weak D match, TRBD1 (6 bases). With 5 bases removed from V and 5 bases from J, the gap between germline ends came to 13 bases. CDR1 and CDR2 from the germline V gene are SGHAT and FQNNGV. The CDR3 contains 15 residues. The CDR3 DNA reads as TGTGCCAGCAGCCGACAGGCGCTGAATAATTCACCCCTCCACTTT. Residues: CASSRQALNNSPLHF.

The DNA of the CDR3 is TGTGCCAGCAGCGGACAGGGGCCACCCGAGCAGTACTTC. Translated: CASSGQGPPEQYF. This rearrangement joins TRBV28 to TRBJ2-5; TRBD1 matches at 9 bases. The J call may be faulty, since TRBJ2-7 better matches the DNA end. Germline assignment: CDR1 MDHEN and CDR2 SYDVKM. CDR3 length: 13 residues.

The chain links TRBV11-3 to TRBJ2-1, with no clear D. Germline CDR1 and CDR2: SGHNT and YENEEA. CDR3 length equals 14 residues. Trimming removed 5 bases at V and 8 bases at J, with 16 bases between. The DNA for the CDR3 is TGTGCCAGCAGCCCCACGGCCGGGTCGGATGAGCAGTTCTTC. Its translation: CASSPTAGSDEQFF.

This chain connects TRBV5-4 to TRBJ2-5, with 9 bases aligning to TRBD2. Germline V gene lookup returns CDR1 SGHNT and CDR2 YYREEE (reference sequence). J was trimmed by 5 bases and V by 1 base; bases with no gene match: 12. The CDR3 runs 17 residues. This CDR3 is CASSLTGGGAWKETQYF. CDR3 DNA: TGTGCCAGCAGCTTGACGGGCGGGGGGGCATGGAAGGAGACCCAGTACTTC.